This T cell receptor beta chain emerged from a study of CD8 T cells in ankylosing spondylitis. Study-wide findings and caveats: What seemed typical of ankylosing spondylitis blood was a TCR beta motif built from roughly 8 highly homologous variants. Matched synovial fluid from ankylosing spondylitis patients was reported to be enriched for disease-linked clones. Before this, some motif variants had been reported in reactive arthritis synovial fluid and blood. Disease-linked clones were CD8+ and relatively rare in peripheral blood.

This clonotype occurred many times. What it binds is not known. A junction end diverges from the germline sequence, so it may reflect a read error. TCRdb fed the 5' RACE reads into MiXCR, producing one record per CDR3 protein. The sample includes fewer than 350,000 distinct CDR3 sequences, 11% of them seen just once. The clonotype originates from a female donor with ankylosing spondylitis or in good health (not recorded which). The sequenced sample consisted of blood, either unsorted or a sorted T cell fraction (not recorded which).

This CDR3 reads CSARETGLISYEQYF. As DNA, the CDR3 is TGCAGTGCTCGAGAAACGGGACTGATATCCTACGAGCAGTACTTC. The chain uses TRBV20-1 and TRBJ2-7; D may be TRBD2 (6 bases). Germline CDR1 reads DFQATT; CDR2 reads SNEGSKA (reference sequence). The CDR3 is made up of 15 amino acids.